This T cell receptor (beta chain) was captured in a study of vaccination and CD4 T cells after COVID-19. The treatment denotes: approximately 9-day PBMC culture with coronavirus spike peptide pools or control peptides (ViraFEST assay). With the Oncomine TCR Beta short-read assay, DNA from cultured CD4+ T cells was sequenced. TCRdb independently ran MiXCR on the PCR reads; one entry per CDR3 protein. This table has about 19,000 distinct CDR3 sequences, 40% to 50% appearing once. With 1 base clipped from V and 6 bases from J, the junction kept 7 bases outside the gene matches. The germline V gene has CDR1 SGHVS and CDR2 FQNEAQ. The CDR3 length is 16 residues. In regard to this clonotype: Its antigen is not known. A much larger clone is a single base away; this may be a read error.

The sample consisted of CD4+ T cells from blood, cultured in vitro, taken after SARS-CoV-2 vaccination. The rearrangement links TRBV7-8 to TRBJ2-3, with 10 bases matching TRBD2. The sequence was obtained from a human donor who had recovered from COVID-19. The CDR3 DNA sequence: TGTGCCAGCAGCTTAGTGGGTAGCGGGGGGTTGGATACGCAGTATTTT. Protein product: CASSLVGSGGLDTQYF. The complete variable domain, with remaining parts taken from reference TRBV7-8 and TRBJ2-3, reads GAGVSQSPRYKVAKRGQDVALRCDPISGHVSLFWYQQALGQGPEFLTYFQNEAQLDKSGLPSDRFFAERPEGSVSTLKIQRTQQEDSAVYLCASSLVGSGGLDTQYFGPGTRLTVL.